The TCR beta chain described here comes from a study of blood T cell repertoires in COVID-19. V was shortened by 6 bases and J by 3 bases, with 14 bases between the two germline ends. Germline CDR1 and CDR2: ENHRY and SYGVKD. The CDR3 is made up of 14 amino acids. Seattle's enrolled individuals joined amid active infection and were then monitored longitudinally. Here immunoSEQ multiplex PCR was the method, and the copy in TCRdb shows in-frame clones only, minus some. The sample contains a few hundred thousand clones, more than 70% of which appear only once. The sequenced material came from peripheral blood. This clonotype originated in a woman in her twenties or thirties with COVID-19, enrolled during active disease. The chain links TRBV10-3 to TRBJ1-1, with D perhaps TRBD1 (5 bases). The CDR3 region is CAISEGFRDTEAFF. CDR3 nucleotide sequence: TGTGCCATCAGCGAGGGGTTCCGGGACACTGAAGCTTTCTTT.